The 17 T cell receptor beta chains below all came from one sample that was sequenced in a study of tumor-infiltrating lymphocytes in primary liver carcinoma. The researchers obtained blood RNA from unsorted whole blood and also extracted germline DNA. TCR beta cDNA was made from around 520 ng total RNA with a constant-region primer. A slightly modified ARM-PCR protocol with three nested multiplex PCR rounds produced these TCR beta libraries. TRBV1-TRBV30 forward primers and a C-beta reverse primer were used in the first two PCR rounds, which each ran for approximately 10 cycles. TCRdb analysed the multiplex PCR reads with MiXCR anew, one entry per CDR3 protein. The sample includes about 320,000 distinct CDR3 sequences, over 55% of them seen just once. The sequenced sample was peripheral blood. The receptor set was obtained from a man aged 35-49 years with primary liver carcinoma and hepatitis B virus infection.

As regards this clonotype: Since a much larger clone is just one base distant, this may be a read error. V gene TRBV29-1 combines with J gene TRBJ1-1; 7 positions match TRBD1. V trimming: 6 bases; J trimming: 3 bases; junction bases outside the gene matches: 1. The CDR3 has 11 residues. Germline-derived CDR1 and CDR2 are SQVTM and ANQGSEA. The CDR3 spells CSVTGDTEAFF. The CDR3 nucleotides are TGCAGCGTCACAGGGGACACTGAAGCTTTCTTT.

As for this clonotype: The junction shows a germline mismatch at one end, possibly a read error. This rearrangement joins TRBV11-2 to TRBJ2-5; 8 bases map to TRBD1. The CDR3 consists of 14 residues. Germline lookup yields CDR1 SGHAT and CDR2 FQNNGV. The CDR3 is CASSPGQDQETQCF. The CDR3 region has the DNA TGTGCCAGCAGCCCGGGACAGGACCAAGAGACCCAGTGCTTC.

This clonotype was picked up one time. The chain couples TRBV7-8 to TRBJ1-3, with 8 bases fitting TRBD1. With 8 bases clipped from V and 8 bases from J, the junction kept 14 bases outside the gene matches. The germline gives CDR1 SGHVS, CDR2 FQNEAQ. CDR3 length equals 15 residues. CDR3 sequence: CASCSTGGVGDTIYF. DNA for the CDR3: TGTGCCAGCTGCTCCACAGGGGGGGTTGGGGACACCATATATTTT.

With regard to this clonotype: An end of the junction differs from the germline gene, which may be a read error. V gene TRBV11-3 combines with J gene TRBJ2-3, with a weak D call TRBD1 (6 bases). This CDR3 spans 14 amino acids. Germline-derived CDR1 and CDR2 are SGHNT and YENEEA. The CDR3 DNA is TGTGCCAGCAACTCAGGGGAGTTGGCAGATACGCAATATTTT. Its translation: CASNSGELADTQYF.

Of note for this clonotype: This may be a read error: a much more frequent sequence differs by one nucleotide. This chain links TRBV4-3 with TRBJ2-5; D possibly corresponds to TRBD2 (6 bases). Germline V gene data show CDR1 as LGHNA and CDR2 as YSLEER. The CDR3 length is 15 residues. CDR3 protein: CASGQEGKAGETQYF. The CDR3 DNA sequence: TGCGCCAGCGGCCAAGAAGGAAAAGCGGGAGAGACCCAGTACTTC.

Concerning this clonotype itself: One base away lies a much larger clone, so this may be a sequencing read error. V gene TRBV12-3 or TRBV12-4 combines with J gene TRBJ1-5, with TRBD1 matching 7 bases. V lost 6 bases to trimming and J lost 3 bases; unmatched junction nucleotides: 5. The CDR3 has 14 amino acids. CDR3 region: CASSQGQPNQPQHF. DNA for the CDR3: TGTGCCAGCAGCCAGGGACAGCCCAATCAGCCCCAGCATTTT.

On this clonotype: Possible read error: a much larger clone is one base away. This chain connects TRBV29-1 to TRBJ1-2, with 9 bases fitting TRBD1. Germline values: CDR1 SQVTM, CDR2 ANQGSEA. The CDR3 consists of 14 residues. The V segment lost 7 bases and the J segment 6 bases; nucleotides outside the gene matches: 12. The CDR3 DNA reads as TGCAGCGCCCCTATACGGACAGGGGAGAATGGCTACACCTTC. Its translation is CSAPIRTGENGYTF.

On this clonotype: Being one base from a much bigger clone, this may be a read error. The chain combines TRBV12-3 or TRBV12-4 with TRBJ2-1, with a tentative D call TRBD1 (5 bases). The CDR3 is 14 residues long. The V end was cut by 2 bases, the J end by 5 bases, with 10 bases between. The CDR3 DNA reads TGTGCCAGCAGTTTACGACAGCTACACAATGAGCAGTTCTTC. This codes for CASSLRQLHNEQFF.

This clonotype was detected only once. The genes are TRBV6-6 and TRBJ2-3; no clear D gene. This CDR3 region has 12 residues. The V end was cut by 2 bases, the J end by 7 bases, with 7 bases between. Germline V gene sequence: CDR1 MNHNY, CDR2 SVGAGI (reference sequence). CDR3 protein: CASSYEAYTQYF. In DNA, the CDR3 is TGTGCCAGCAGTTACGAGGCATATACGCAGTATTTT.

Worth noting for this clonotype: Mismatch with germline at one junction end may stem from a read error. The rearrangement uses TRBV4-3 and TRBJ2-2; 11 bases map to TRBD2. CDR1 and CDR2 from the germline V gene are LGHNA and YSLEER. The CDR3 extends over 18 amino acids. Here the CDR3 DNA reads TGCACCAGCAGCCGTGGACTAGCGGGTTCCGCGAACACCGGGGAGCTGTTTTTT. Protein: CTSSRGLAGSANTGELFF.

As for this clonotype: It may be a read error: a sequence one base away is much more abundant. The J gene is TRBJ1-4, the V gene TRBV12-3 or TRBV12-4; the match to TRBD1 covers 7 bases. This CDR3 has 14 residues. DNA for the CDR3: TGTGCCAGCACTTTAGGGACAGTTAATGAAAAACTGTTTTTT. This encodes CASTLGTVNEKLFF.

A note on this clonotype: Since a much larger clone is just one base distant, this may be a read error. The CDR3 region is CASSDRAQETQHF. CDR3 nucleotide sequence: TGTGCCAGCAGCGACAGGGCACAAGAGACCCAGCACTTC. V usage is TRBV12-3 or TRBV12-4 and J usage is TRBJ2-5; the match to TRBD1 covers 7 bases. CDR3 size: 13 residues.

The chain has TRBV5-1 and TRBJ2-7; a weak D match, TRBD2 (5 bases). V lost 1 base to trimming and J lost 0 bases, with 11 bases between them. The CDR3 has 15 residues. The germline gives CDR1 SGHRS, CDR2 YFSETQ. The CDR3 sequence: CASSLIASTSYEQYF. CDR3 DNA sequence: TGCGCCAGCAGCTTGATAGCGTCGACCTCCTACGAGCAGTACTTC.

As to this clonotype: One end of the junction is discordant with germline, which a read error may explain. The chain employs TRBV18 and TRBJ2-1, with TRBD2 as a possible D gene (6 bases). Germline CDR1 reads KGHSH; CDR2 reads LQKENI. The CDR3 covers 13 residues. CDR3 sequence reads: CASSRTSSNEKFF. CDR3 DNA sequence: TGTGCCAGCTCACGAACTAGCTCCAATGAGAAGTTCTTC.

Comments on this clonotype: A much more abundant neighbour one base away suggests this may be a read error. The chain is built from TRBV6-1 and TRBJ2-3; no definite D call. Trimming left V 1 base short and J 5 bases short, with 7 bases between. The CDR3 is 13 amino acids. Germline CDR1 and CDR2: MNHNS and SASEGT. DNA for the CDR3: TGTGCCAGCAGTGAAGTCCGGGTAGATACGCAGTATTTT. Its protein is CASSEVRVDTQYF.

With regard to this clonotype: At one end, the junction sequence differs from germline, possibly due to a read error. The gene calls are TRBV12-3 or TRBV12-4 and TRBJ1-6; tentative D call: TRBD1 (6 bases). This CDR3 comprises 14 residues. The CDR3 loop is CACRAQGHNSPLHF. The CDR3, as DNA: TGTGCCTGCAGGGCCCAGGGGCATAACTCACCCCTCCACTTT.

As for this clonotype: A single base separates this from a much larger clone, so it may be a read error. The conserved closing phenylalanine or tryptophan is absent in this CDR3, likely reflecting a read error. The J gene is TRBJ2-7, the V gene TRBV10-3; 8 nucleotides line up with TRBD2. The CDR3 loop spans 13 amino acids. CDR1 and CDR2 (germline): ENHRY, SYGVKD. Germline trimming cut 6 bases from V and 4 bases from J; bases unmatched to any gene: 5. The DNA for the CDR3 is TGTGCCATCAGAGCGGGAGTAGCGTACGAGCAGTACTTG. Protein: CAIRAGVAYEQYL.